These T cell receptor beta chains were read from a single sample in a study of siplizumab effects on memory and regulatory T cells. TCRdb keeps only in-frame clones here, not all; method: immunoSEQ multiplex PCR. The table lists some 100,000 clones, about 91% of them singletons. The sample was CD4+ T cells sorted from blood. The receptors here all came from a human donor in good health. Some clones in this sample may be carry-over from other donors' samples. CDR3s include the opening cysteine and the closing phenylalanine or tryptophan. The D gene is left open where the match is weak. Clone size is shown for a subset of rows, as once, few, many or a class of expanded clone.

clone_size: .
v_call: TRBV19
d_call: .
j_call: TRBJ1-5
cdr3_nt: TGTGCCAGTAGTATGCTCAATCAGCCCCAGCATTTT
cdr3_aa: CASSMLNQPQHF

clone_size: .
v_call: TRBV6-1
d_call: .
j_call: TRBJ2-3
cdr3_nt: TGTGCCAGCAGTGAAGCGCTCGGGGGGCTTTCAGATACGCAGTATTTT
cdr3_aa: CASSEALGGLSDTQYF

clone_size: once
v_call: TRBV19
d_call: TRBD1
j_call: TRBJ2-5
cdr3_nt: TGTGCCAGTAGTAAAAGGGGGCGGGCAGGAGGAGAGACCCAGTACTTC
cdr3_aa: CASSKRGRAGGETQYF

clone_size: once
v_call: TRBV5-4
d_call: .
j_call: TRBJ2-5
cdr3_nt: TGTGCCAGCAGCCTACAGCTAAAAGAGACCCAGTACTTC
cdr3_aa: CASSLQLKETQYF

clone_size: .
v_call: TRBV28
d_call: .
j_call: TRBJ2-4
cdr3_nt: TGTGCCAGCAGGCCTAAGAAGATGGAGTTAGCCAAAAACATTCAGTACTTC
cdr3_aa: CASRPKKMELAKNIQYF

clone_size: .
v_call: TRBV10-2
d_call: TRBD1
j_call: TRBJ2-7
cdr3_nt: TGCGCCAGCAGTCAAGCGATGACAGGGACGGAGTACTTC
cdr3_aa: CASSQAMTGTEYF

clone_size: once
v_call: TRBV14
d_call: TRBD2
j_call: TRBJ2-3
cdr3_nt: TGTGCCAGCAGACTAGCGGGAGCCACAGATACGCAGTATTTT
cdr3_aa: CASRLAGATDTQYF

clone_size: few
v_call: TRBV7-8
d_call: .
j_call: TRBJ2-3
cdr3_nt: TGTGCCAGCAGCCCACGTAAGGGGTTGACTAGCACAGATACGCAGTATTTT
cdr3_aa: CASSPRKGLTSTDTQYF

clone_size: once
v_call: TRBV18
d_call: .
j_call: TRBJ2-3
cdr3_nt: TGTGCCAGCTCACCACCGATGGGGGGGCTCACAGATACGCAGTATTTT
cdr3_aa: CASSPPMGGLTDTQYF

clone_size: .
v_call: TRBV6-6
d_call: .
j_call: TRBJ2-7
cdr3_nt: TGTGCCAGCAGTCGAACAAAAGGACACGTCGAGCAGTACTTC
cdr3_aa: CASSRTKGHVEQYF

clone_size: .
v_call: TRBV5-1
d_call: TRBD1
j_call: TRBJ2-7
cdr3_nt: TGCGCCAGCAGACCAGGGACAGGATCCTACGAGCAGTACTTC
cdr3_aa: CASRPGTGSYEQYF

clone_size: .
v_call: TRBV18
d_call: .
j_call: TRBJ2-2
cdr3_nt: TGTGCCAGCTCACCAAGAGGGACTTCTTCTGCATCAGGCGCCGGGGAGCTGTTTTTT
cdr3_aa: CASSPRGTSSASGAGELFF

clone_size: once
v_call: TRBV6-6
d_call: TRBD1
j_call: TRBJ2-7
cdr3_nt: TGTGCCAGCAGTCTGAGACAGGGCGAGCAGTACTTC
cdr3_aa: CASSLRQGEQYF

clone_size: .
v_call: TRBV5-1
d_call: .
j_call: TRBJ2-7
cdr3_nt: TGCGCCAGCAGCCCCGAGGGGTCCCGCGGGGGCGGTTGGGGGCAGTACTTC
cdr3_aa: CASSPEGSRGGGWGQYF

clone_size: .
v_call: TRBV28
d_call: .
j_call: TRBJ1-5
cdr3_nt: TGTGCCAGCAGTTTAGGGGGAAGCAATCAGCCCCAGCATTTT
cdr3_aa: CASSLGGSNQPQHF

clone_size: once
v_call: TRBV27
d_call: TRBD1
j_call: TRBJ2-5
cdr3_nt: TGTGCCAGCAGTTTAGGCGCAGGGGGTCAACAGACCCAGTACTTC
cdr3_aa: CASSLGAGGQQTQYF

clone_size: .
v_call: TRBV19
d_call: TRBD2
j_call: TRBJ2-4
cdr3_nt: TGTGCCAGTAGTGTGGGACTAGTGGAAAACATTCAGTACTTC
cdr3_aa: CASSVGLVENIQYF

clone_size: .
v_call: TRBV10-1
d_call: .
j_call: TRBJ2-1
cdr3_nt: TGCGCCAGCAGTAACACAGGGACCTACAATGAGCAGTTCTTC
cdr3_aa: CASSNTGTYNEQFF

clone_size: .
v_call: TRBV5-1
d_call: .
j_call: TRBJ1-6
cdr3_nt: TGCGCCAGCAGGCAGGAAGGGGCTGGGAATTCACCCCTCCACTTT
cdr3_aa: CASRQEGAGNSPLHF

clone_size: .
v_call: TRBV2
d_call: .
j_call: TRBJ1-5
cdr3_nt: TGTGCCAGCAGTGAAAGCATATATAGCAATCAGCCCCAGCATTTT
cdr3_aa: CASSESIYSNQPQHF

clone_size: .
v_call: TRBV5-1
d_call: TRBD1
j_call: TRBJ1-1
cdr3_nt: TGCGCCAGCAGCAACAGGGGGCGGGACACTGAAGCTTTCTTT
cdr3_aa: CASSNRGRDTEAFF

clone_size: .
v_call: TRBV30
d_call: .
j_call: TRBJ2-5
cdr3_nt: TGTGCCTGGAGTAGCGGAGGGCGGGAGACCCAGTACTTC
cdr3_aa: CAWSSGGRETQYF

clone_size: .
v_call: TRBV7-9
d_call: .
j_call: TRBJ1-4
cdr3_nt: TGTGCCAGCAGCTCCGGGACAACCTCTCCGATCATTGAAAAACTGTTTTTT
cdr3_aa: CASSSGTTSPIIEKLFF

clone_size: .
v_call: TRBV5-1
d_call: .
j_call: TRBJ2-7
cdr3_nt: TGCGCCAGCAGCTTTATGCACGAGCAGTACTTC
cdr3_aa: CASSFMHEQYF

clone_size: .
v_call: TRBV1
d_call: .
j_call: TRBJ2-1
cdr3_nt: TGCACCAGCAGGGGGACTAGCGGGAGAGGGGATGAGCAGTTCTTC
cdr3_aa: CTSRGTSGRGDEQFF

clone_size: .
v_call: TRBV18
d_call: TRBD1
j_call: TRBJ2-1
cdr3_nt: TGTGCCAGCTCACCAACGACAGGGGGTTTATACAATGAGCAGTTCTTC
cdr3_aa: CASSPTTGGLYNEQFF

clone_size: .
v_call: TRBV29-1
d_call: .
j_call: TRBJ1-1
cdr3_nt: TGCAGCGTTGAAGTCTTTCGTAGCTTCACGGCCGACATCCGCACTGAAGCTTTCTTT
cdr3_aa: CSVEVFRSFTADIRTEAFF

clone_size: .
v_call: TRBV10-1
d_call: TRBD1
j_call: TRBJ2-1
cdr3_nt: TGCGCCAGCACTCCGGGACAGGGATTTCATGAGCAGTTCTTC
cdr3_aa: CASTPGQGFHEQFF

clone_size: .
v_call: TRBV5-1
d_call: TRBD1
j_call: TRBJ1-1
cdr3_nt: TGCGCCAGCAGCTCAGATGTGCAGGGGGCGACTGAAGCTTTCTTT
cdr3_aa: CASSSDVQGATEAFF

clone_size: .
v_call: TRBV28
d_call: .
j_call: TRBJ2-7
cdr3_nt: TGTGCCAGCAGTTTCGGACGTGCTCTCCCCGAGCAGTACTTC
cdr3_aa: CASSFGRALPEQYF

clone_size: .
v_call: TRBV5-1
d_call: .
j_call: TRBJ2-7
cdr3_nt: TGCGCCAGCAGCTTGGCGGGATTACTGGGAGAGCAGTACTTC
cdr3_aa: CASSLAGLLGEQYF

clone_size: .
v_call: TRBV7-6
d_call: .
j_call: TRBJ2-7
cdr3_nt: TGTGCCAGCAGCTTAGTACAGGTCGGCGAGCAGTACTTC
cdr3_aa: CASSLVQVGEQYF

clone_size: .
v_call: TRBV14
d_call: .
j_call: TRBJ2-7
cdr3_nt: TGTGCCAGCAGCCAAGATCGGGGACTCTCTTACGAGCAGTACTTC
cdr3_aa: CASSQDRGLSYEQYF

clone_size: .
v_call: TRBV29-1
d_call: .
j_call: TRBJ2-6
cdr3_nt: TGCAGCCCCTTGGGAATACTTTCTGGGGCCAACGTCCTGACTTTC
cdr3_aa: CSPLGILSGANVLTF

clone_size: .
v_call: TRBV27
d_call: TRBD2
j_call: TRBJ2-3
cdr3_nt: TGTGCCAGCAGCAAGACCGGACTAGCGGGAGGACCCCACACAGATACGCAGTATTTT
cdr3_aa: CASSKTGLAGGPHTDTQYF

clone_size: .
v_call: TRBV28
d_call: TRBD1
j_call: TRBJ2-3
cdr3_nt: TGTGCCAGCAGTTTAAGGGGACAGGGTACAGATACGCAGTATTTT
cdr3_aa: CASSLRGQGTDTQYF

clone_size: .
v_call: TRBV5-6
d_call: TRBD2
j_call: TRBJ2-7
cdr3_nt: TGTGCCAGCACCCCATCGCTAGCGGGATCCGAGCAGTACTTC
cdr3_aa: CASTPSLAGSEQYF

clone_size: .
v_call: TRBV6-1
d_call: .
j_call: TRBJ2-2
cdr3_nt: TGTGCCAGCAGCGCTAGCGACTTCACCGGGGAGCTGTTTTTT
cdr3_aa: CASSASDFTGELFF

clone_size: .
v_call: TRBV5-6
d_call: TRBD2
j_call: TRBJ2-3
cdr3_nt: TGTGCCAGCAGCCTACTCGGAGCGGGGGGCACAGATACGCAGTATTTT
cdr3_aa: CASSLLGAGGTDTQYF

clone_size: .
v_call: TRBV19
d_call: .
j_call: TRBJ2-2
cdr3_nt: TGTGCCAGTAGTATATCGAGGAACACCGGGGAGCTGTTTTTT
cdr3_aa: CASSISRNTGELFF

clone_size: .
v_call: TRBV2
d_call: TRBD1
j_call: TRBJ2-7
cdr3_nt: TGTGCCAGCAGGGGCGGGACAGGAACCTACGAGCAGTACTTC
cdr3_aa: CASRGGTGTYEQYF

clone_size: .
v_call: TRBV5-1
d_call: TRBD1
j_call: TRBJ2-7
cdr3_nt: TGCGCCAGCAGCTTACCGGGACAGGGGGCCGGGGAGCAGTACTTC
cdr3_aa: CASSLPGQGAGEQYF

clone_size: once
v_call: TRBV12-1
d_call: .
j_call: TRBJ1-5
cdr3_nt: TGTGCCAGCAGCTTTTCCCGGGGCAAGGCTCCCCAGCATTTT
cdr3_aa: CASSFSRGKAPQHF

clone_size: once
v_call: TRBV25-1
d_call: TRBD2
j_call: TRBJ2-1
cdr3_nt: TGTGCCAGCCGTACCAGCGGGGGGGGTGGTGAGCAGTTCTTC
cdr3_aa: CASRTSGGGGEQFF

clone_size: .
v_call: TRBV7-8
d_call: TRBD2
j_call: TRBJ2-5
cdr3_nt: TGTGCCAGCAGCCGAGGGACTAGCGGGAGGGCGGAGACCCAGTACTTC
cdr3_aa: CASSRGTSGRAETQYF

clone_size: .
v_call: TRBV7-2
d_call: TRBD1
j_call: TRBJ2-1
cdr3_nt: TGTGCCAGCAGCTCCGACAGGGGGAAGCAGTTCTTC
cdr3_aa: CASSSDRGKQFF

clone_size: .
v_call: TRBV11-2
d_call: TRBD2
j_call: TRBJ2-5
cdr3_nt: TGTGCCAGCAGCTTAGGAGGGACTAGCGGGCCTAAGCAAGAGACCCAGTACTTC
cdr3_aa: CASSLGGTSGPKQETQYF

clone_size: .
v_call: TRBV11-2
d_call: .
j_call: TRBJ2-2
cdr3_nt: TGTGCCAGCAGCCTCCGGACTGGTTTGGGGGAGCTGTTTTTT
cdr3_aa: CASSLRTGLGELFF

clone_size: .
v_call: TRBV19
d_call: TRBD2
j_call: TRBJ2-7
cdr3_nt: TGTGCCAGTAGTATGACTAGCGATACCTACGAGCAGTACTTC
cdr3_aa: CASSMTSDTYEQYF

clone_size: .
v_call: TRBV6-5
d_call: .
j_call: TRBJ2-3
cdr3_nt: TGTGCCAGCAAACTAAGGCCTTCGGGGGATACGCAGTATTTT
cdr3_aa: CASKLRPSGDTQYF

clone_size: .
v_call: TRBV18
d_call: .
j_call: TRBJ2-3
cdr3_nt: TGTGCCAGCTCACCCCGGACGGGGTCCACGGATACGCAGTATTTT
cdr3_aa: CASSPRTGSTDTQYF

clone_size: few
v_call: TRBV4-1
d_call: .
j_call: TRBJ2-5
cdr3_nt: TGCGCCAGCAGCGTGCAAGAGACCCAGTACTTC
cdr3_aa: CASSVQETQYF

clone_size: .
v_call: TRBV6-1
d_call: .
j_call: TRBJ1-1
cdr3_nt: TGTGCCAGCAGGGGCCAGGGTTTCACTGAAGCTTTCTTT
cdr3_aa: CASRGQGFTEAFF

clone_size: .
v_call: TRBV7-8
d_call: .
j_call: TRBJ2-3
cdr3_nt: TGTGCCAGCAGCTTATATAATGGACGGTTTCAACCAGATACGCAGTATTTT
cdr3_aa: CASSLYNGRFQPDTQYF

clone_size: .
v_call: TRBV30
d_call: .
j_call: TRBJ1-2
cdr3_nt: TGTGCCTGGAGTGTACGACCGCTTTCTGGCTACACCTTC
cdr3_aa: CAWSVRPLSGYTF